This TCR beta chain came from a study of blood T cell repertoires in COVID-19. The J segment lost 4 bases and the V segment lost 5 bases, leaving 6 bases of the junction unmatched. The CDR3 sequence is 14 residues long. Germline CDR1 and CDR2: MNHEY and SMNVEV (reference sequence). In the authors' workflow: Scientists estimated how many nucleated cells there were by amplifying reference gene primers. The protocol was immunoSEQ multiplex PCR, while the TCRdb copy is restricted to in-frame clones and leaves out a portion. V, J and clone size reflect that table, while D and trimming were determined from the DNA. The data hold 100,000 or so clones, with more than 70% observed a single time.

This TCR was sampled from a human donor in a cohort sampled during active COVID-19. The sample comprised peripheral blood. This chain uses TRBV27 with TRBJ2-7; 9 bases fit TRBD1. The CDR3 is CASSPGQGGYEQYF. As DNA, the CDR3 is TGTGCCAGCAGTCCGGGACAGGGTGGGTACGAGCAGTACTTC.